Below, 27 T cell receptor beta chains from the same sample are listed, as sequenced in a study of blood T cells in healthy people across ages. Sample-barcoded 5' priming and a J-beta primer mix drove a second PCR of 7 to 11 cycles. TCRdb itself ran the 5' RACE reads through MiXCR, one entry per CDR3 protein. The table lists some 900,000 distinct CDR3 sequences, about 28% of them singletons. Sequenced material: blood. Receptors originate from an elderly woman in good health.

Regarding this clonotype: Just one base apart from a much larger clone, this may be a read error. The chain has TRBV6-5 and TRBJ2-1; the D gene is possibly TRBD2 (7 bases). The CDR3 spans 15 residues. Germline V gene lookup returns CDR1 MNHEY and CDR2 SVGAGI. The CDR3 DNA sequence: TGTGCCGGCAGCCTTTCGGGGGGCGCGAGCAATGAGCAGTTCTTC. Translated, it gives CAGSLSGGASNEQFF.

This clonotype was picked up a small number of times. The chain carries TRBV10-3 and TRBJ1-6; the D gene is possibly TRBD1 (5 bases). Germline loops: CDR1 ENHRY, CDR2 SYGVKD. With 3 bases removed from V and 7 bases from J, the gap between germline ends came to 13 bases. The CDR3 spans 15 residues. The CDR3 here is CAISERSGQNSPLHF. The DNA of the CDR3 is TGTGCCATCAGTGAAAGATCAGGACAAAATTCACCCCTCCACTTT.

This clonotype was recorded a few times. The chain carries TRBV6-4 and TRBJ1-5; maybe TRBD1 (6 bases). The CDR3 loop spans 18 amino acids. CDR1 and CDR2 (germline): MRHNA, SNTAGT. The V end was cut by 6 bases, the J end by 6 bases, with 27 bases between. CDR3 bases: TGTGCCAGCAGCCACGAACAGGGAGATAAAACCGAGGGTCAGCCCCAGCATTTT. Its protein is CASSHEQGDKTEGQPQHF.

Of note for this clonotype: A junction boundary mismatches the germline segment, possibly from a read error. The chain couples TRBV3-1 to TRBJ2-5; D ambiguous. This CDR3 spans 12 amino acids. Germline CDR1 reads LGHDT; CDR2 reads YNNKEL (reference sequence). This CDR3 reads CASSQVSETRYF. The CDR3 DNA sequence: TGTGCCAGCAGCCAAGTCTCAGAGACCCGGTACTTC.

This clonotype was counted only a few times. The genes are TRBV15 and TRBJ1-1; a weak D match, TRBD1 (6 bases). The CDR3 extends over 13 amino acids. The germline V gene has CDR1 LNHNV and CDR2 YYDKDF (reference sequence). V lost 4 bases to trimming and J lost 3 bases, with 9 bases between them. In nucleotides, the CDR3 is TGTGCCACCAGCAATGCAGGGGACACTGAAGCTTTCTTT. Translating it yields CATSNAGDTEAFF.

Regarding this clonotype: This may arise from a read error, as a much more abundant clone is one base away. J is TRBJ2-3 and V is TRBV7-2; D is ambiguous. CDR1 is SGHTA and CDR2 is FQGNSA in the germline V gene. The CDR3 extends over 12 amino acids. The CDR3 reads CAGSLVDGTQYF. In DNA form, the CDR3 reads TGTGCCGGCAGCTTAGTGGACGGTACGCAGTATTTT.

This clonotype showed up many times. The chain uses TRBV5-4 and TRBJ1-1; possibly TRBD1 for D (5 bases). Trimming cost V 0 bases and J 0 bases, with 9 bases left between them. The CDR3 runs to 15 residues. Germline assignment: CDR1 SGHNT and CDR2 YYREEE (reference sequence). The CDR3 nucleotides are TGTGCCAGCAGCTTGGCTGGGGCTTTGAACACTGAAGCTTTCTTT. Its translation is CASSLAGALNTEAFF.

This clonotype has a handful of counts. This chain joins TRBV6-2 or TRBV6-3 and TRBJ2-3; D perhaps matches TRBD2 (6 bases). Looked up from germline, CDR1 is MNHEY and CDR2 is SVGEGT. The CDR3 extends over 14 amino acids. Trimming removed 2 bases at V and 6 bases at J, with 12 bases between. CDR3 DNA: TGTGCCAGCAGTTACCTGCGGGGCGGTGATACGCAGTATTTT. The encoded protein is CASSYLRGGDTQYF.

As concerns this clonotype: A much larger clone is a single base away; this may be a read error. V is TRBV5-1 and J is TRBJ2-3, with 8 bases lining up with TRBD1. From germline, CDR1 is SGHRS and CDR2 YFSETQ. The CDR3 totals 15 residues. The CDR3 bases are TGCGCCAACAGCTTGTACAGGGGGGATACAGATACGCAGTATTTT. Protein sequence: CANSLYRGDTDTQYF.

The chain has TRBV27 and TRBJ2-7; no reliable D call. Trimming cost V 5 bases and J 5 bases, with 7 bases left between them. This CDR3 region has 11 residues. Germline V CDR1 and CDR2: MNHEY, SMNVEV (reference sequence). The CDR3 DNA sequence: TGTGCCAGCAGTGGATACGACGAGCAGTACTTC. Protein sequence: CASSGYDEQYF.

Remarks on this clonotype: Just one base apart from a much larger clone, this may be a read error. This rearrangement joins TRBV7-2 to TRBJ2-1; the D gene could be TRBD1 or TRBD2 (6 bases each). Per the germline V gene, CDR1 is SGHTA and CDR2 is FQGNSA. This CDR3 region has 15 residues. V was clipped by 5 bases and J by 12 bases, with 23 bases between them. CDR3 loop: CASSHTDIGGSVQFF. The CDR3 nucleotides read TGTGCCAGCAGCCATACTGATATCGGGGGCTCTGTGCAGTTCTTC.

This clonotype was picked up a small number of times. The chain couples TRBV2 to TRBJ1-1; D is unclear. Trimming left V 7 bases short and J 11 bases short, with 17 bases between. CDR1 and CDR2 (germline): SNHLY, FYNNEI. This CDR3 is built from 12 residues. The CDR3 DNA reads as TGTGCCAGCAACCAGGTTCCTAAATCGGCTTTCTTT. Its translation: CASNQVPKSAFF. The full variable domain, completed using reference TRBV2 and TRBJ1-1, is EPEVTQTPSHQVTQMGQEVILRCVPISNHLYFYWYRQILGQKVEFLVSFYNNEISEKSEIFDDQFSVERPDGSNFTLKIRSTKLEDSAMYFCASNQVPKSAFFGQGTRLTVV.

This clonotype was detected ten times or more. The chain recombines TRBV25-1 with TRBJ2-5; 7 bases agree with TRBD2. Germline V gives CDR1 MGHDK, CDR2 SYGVNS. The CDR3 is made up of 15 amino acids. With V trimmed by 5 bases and J by 5 bases, 11 bases remained unmatched. CDR3 nucleotides: TGTGCCAGCAGTCCTCGGGGAGGGAGGTCGGAGACCCAGTACTTC. Protein sequence: CASSPRGGRSETQYF.

This clonotype was found many times. This chain joins TRBV7-2 and TRBJ2-1; 7 bases align to TRBD1. The CDR3 totals 15 residues. V gave up 1 base and J gave up 10 bases; unmatched junction bases: 10. The germline V gene has CDR1 SGHTA and CDR2 FQGNSA. In DNA, the CDR3 is TGTGCCAGCAGCTTAGGTCGGACAGGCTCGGTAGAGCAGTTCTTC. This encodes CASSLGRTGSVEQFF.

This clonotype has a count of ten or more. The chain carries TRBV25-1 and TRBJ2-3, with a weak D call TRBD2 (7 bases). CDR3 length equals 15 residues. V shed 4 bases and J shed 3 bases, with 14 bases lying between them. Germline V lookup: CDR1 MGHDK, CDR2 SYGVNS. CDR3 protein: CASSVPGGRTDTQYF. Written as DNA, the CDR3 is TGTGCCAGCAGTGTCCCCGGGGGGCGGACAGATACGCAGTATTTT.

This rearrangement joins TRBV20-1 to TRBJ2-1, with unresolved D. V lost 1 base and J 6 bases, leaving 13 bases between the germline ends. In germline, CDR1 is DFQATT, CDR2 SNEGSKA (reference sequence). This CDR3 has 14 residues. CDR3 loop: CSARAARSFNEQFF. As DNA, the CDR3 is TGCAGTGCTAGAGCAGCTAGGAGTTTCAATGAGCAGTTCTTC.

The chain uses TRBV6-1 and TRBJ1-2; D gene unclear. The V and J ends lost 8 bases and 7 bases respectively, with 17 bases between them. The CDR3 sequence is 13 residues long. In germline, CDR1 is MNHNS, CDR2 SASEGT. The CDR3 here is CASSSSRAGGYTF. DNA of the CDR3: TGTGCCAGCTCCTCTTCGAGGGCCGGTGGCTACACCTTC.

Notes on this clonotype: A much larger clone lies a single base off, so this may be a read error. In DNA, the CDR3 is TGCAGTGCTAGAGGTCAACAGGACCACGAGCAGTACTTC. Protein product: CSARGQQDHEQYF. The chain employs TRBV20-1 and TRBJ2-5, with D possibly TRBD1 on 5 matching bases. The DNA end favors TRBJ2-7, so the J call may be wrong. CDR1 DFQATT and CDR2 SNEGSKA come from the germline V gene (reference sequence). There are 13 residues in the CDR3.

This clonotype was counted a few times. The V gene is TRBV5-1, the J gene TRBJ1-4, with no clear D. Germline CDR1 SGHRS, CDR2 YFSETQ. V lost 5 bases, J lost 2 bases, and 7 bases lay in between. This CDR3 is 13 amino acids long. CDR3: CASRVSTNEKLFF. CDR3 bases: TGCGCCAGCAGGGTTTCGACTAATGAAAAACTGTTTTTT.

In this sample, this clonotype turned up once. Since the CDR3 does not end with the conserved phenylalanine or tryptophan, this likely comes from a read error. This chain uses TRBV5-1 with TRBJ2-7, with TRBD1 matching over 8 bases. CDR1 is SGHRS, CDR2 YFSETQ, per germline. The CDR3 spans 18 residues. DNA for the CDR3: TGCGCCAACAGCTTGATCCGGGCGGGGACAGGTCCATCCTACGAGCAGTACTGC. As protein: CANSLIRAGTGPSYEQYC.

In this sample, this clonotype turned up a few times. A clone one base away is much larger, so this may be a read error. This chain uses TRBV5-6 with TRBJ2-1; the match to TRBD2 covers 7 bases. This CDR3 contains 14 residues. Germline CDR1 and CDR2: SGHDT and YYEEEE. V lost 4 bases, J lost 9 bases, and 10 bases stayed unmatched. The CDR3 DNA sequence: TGTGCCAGCAGCGTGGGACTAACTTGCGCTGAGCAGTTCTTC. The encoded protein is CASSVGLTCAEQFF. Combining the CDR3 with reference TRBV5-6 and TRBJ2-1 gives the whole variable domain DAGVTQSPTHLIKTRGQQVTLRCSPKSGHDTVSWYQQALGQGPQFIFQYYEEEERQRGNFPDRFSGHQFPNYSSELNVNALLLGDSALYLCASSVGLTCAEQFFGPGTRLTVL.

This clonotype was observed a handful of times. This chain joins TRBV6-1 and TRBJ2-2; no clear D gene. Germline CDR1 and CDR2: MNHNS and SASEGT. The CDR3 is 13 amino acids. The V end was cut by 7 bases, the J end by 1 base, with 7 bases between. The CDR3, as DNA: TGTGCCAGCAAAGACGGGAACACCGGGGAGCTGTTTTTT. Translation gives CASKDGNTGELFF.

Many counts were recorded for this clonotype. V usage is TRBV7-2 and J usage is TRBJ2-7; D is undetermined. The ends were cut back, 0 bases at V and 6 bases at J, with 15 bases in the middle. The CDR3 has 15 residues. CDR1 and CDR2 from the germline V gene are SGHTA and FQGNSA. Here the CDR3 reads CASSLARRATSEQYF. In DNA form, the CDR3 reads TGTGCCAGCAGCTTAGCGCGGCGCGCAACTTCCGAGCAGTACTTC.

This clonotype was detected many times. The chain carries TRBV9 and TRBJ1-6, with D perhaps TRBD1 (6 bases). CDR3 length equals 18 residues. Germline CDR1 SGDLS, CDR2 YYNGEE. With 0 bases removed from V and 4 bases from J, the gap between germline ends came to 17 bases. This CDR3 is CASSVEDSPSVYNSPLHF. The CDR3 DNA follows: TGTGCCAGCAGCGTAGAGGACAGTCCTTCCGTTTATAATTCACCCCTCCACTTT.

This clonotype was recorded at least ten times. The V call is TRBV25-1, the J call TRBJ2-1; 8 positions match TRBD1. The CDR3 totals 18 residues. Germline-derived CDR1 and CDR2 are MGHDK and SYGVNS. V lost 4 bases, J lost 0 bases, and 11 bases stayed unmatched. The CDR3 sequence: CASSGTPGQVSSYNEQFF. The CDR3 region has the DNA TGTGCCAGCAGTGGTACCCCGGGACAGGTGAGCTCCTACAATGAGCAGTTCTTC.

This clonotype has at least ten counts. This rearrangement joins TRBV10-3 to TRBJ2-5, with D perhaps matching TRBD2 (6 bases). The CDR3 is 14 amino acids. Trimming took off 2 bases at V and 3 bases at J, with 10 bases between the two ends. Per the germline V gene, CDR1 is ENHRY and CDR2 is SYGVKD. The CDR3 bases are TGTGCCATCAGTGAGGGAGGGGATGAAGAGACCCAGTACTTC. Encoded protein: CAISEGGDEETQYF.

There are many counts of this clonotype. The chain joins TRBV7-2 to TRBJ2-3; possibly TRBD2 for D (6 bases). The germline V gene has CDR1 SGHTA and CDR2 FQGNSA. This CDR3 comprises 19 residues. With 1 base removed from V and 5 bases from J, the gap between germline ends came to 25 bases. For the CDR3, the DNA is TGTGCCAGCAGCTTAGGAGGAGGGTTTGCGGGGCTCAGAGGAGATACGCAGTATTTT. It codes for CASSLGGGFAGLRGDTQYF. Based on the CDR3 plus reference TRBV7-2 and TRBJ2-3, the full variable domain is GAGVSQSPSNKVTEKGKDVELRCDPISGHTALYWYRQSLGQGLEFLIYFQGNSAPDKSGLPSDRFSAERTGGSVSTLTIQRTQQEDSAVYLCASSLGGGFAGLRGDTQYFGPGTRLTVL.